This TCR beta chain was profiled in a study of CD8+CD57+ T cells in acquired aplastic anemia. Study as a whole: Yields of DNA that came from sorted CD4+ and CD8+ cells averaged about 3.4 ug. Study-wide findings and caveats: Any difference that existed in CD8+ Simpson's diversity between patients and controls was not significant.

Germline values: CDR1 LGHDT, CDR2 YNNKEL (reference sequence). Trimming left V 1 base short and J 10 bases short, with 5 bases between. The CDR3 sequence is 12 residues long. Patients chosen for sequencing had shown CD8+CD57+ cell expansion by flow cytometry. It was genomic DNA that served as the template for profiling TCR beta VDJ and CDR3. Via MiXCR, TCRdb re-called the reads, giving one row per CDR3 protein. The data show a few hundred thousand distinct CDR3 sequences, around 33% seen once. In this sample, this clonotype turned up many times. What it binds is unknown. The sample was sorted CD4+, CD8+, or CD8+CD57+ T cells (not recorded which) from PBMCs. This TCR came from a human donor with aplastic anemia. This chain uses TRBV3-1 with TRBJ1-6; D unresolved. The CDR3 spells CASSQVGSPLHF. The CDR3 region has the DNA TGTGCCAGCAGCCAAGTAGGCTCACCCCTCCACTTT.